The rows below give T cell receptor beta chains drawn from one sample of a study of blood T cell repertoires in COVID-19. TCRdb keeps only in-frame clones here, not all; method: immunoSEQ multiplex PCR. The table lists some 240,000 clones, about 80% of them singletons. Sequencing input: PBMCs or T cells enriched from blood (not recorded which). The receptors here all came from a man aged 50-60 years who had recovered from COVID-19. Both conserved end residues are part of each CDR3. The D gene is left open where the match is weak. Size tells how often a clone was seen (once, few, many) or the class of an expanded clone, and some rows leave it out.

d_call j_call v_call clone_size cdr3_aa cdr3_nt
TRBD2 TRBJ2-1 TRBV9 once CASSPPAGGSVEQFF TGTGCCAGCAGCCCCCCAGCGGGAGGGAGTGTTGAGCAGTTCTTC
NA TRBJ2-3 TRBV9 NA CASSVGNSTDTQYF TGTGCCAGCAGCGTCGGGAATAGCACAGATACGCAGTATTTT
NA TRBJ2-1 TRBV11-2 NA CASSLLTGRGSYNEQFF TGTGCCAGCAGCTTACTAACAGGGAGGGGGTCCTACAATGAGCAGTTCTTC
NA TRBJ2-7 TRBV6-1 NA CASSEPGHPYEQYF TGTGCCAGCAGTGAACCGGGACATCCCTACGAGCAGTACTTC
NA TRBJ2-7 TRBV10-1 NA CASSQTLAEQYF TGCGCCAGCAGCCAGACACTCGCCGAGCAGTACTTC
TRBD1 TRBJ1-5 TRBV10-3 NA CAISDVRGRVSNQPQHF TGTGCCATCAGTGATGTCAGGGGGCGGGTAAGCAATCAGCCCCAGCATTTT
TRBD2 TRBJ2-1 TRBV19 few CASSSRLAGLYNEQFF TGTGCCAGTAGTTCCAGACTAGCGGGCCTCTACAATGAGCAGTTCTTC
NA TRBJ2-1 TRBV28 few CASSLAGGNEQFF TGTGCCAGCAGTTTAGCAGGGGGGAATGAGCAGTTCTTC
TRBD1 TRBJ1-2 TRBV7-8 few CASSTTGTYGYTF TGTGCCAGCAGCACGACAGGGACTTATGGCTACACCTTC
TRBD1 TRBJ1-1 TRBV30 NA CAWRAGQGLGNTEAFF TGTGCCTGGAGGGCCGGACAGGGGTTAGGTAACACTGAAGCTTTCTTT
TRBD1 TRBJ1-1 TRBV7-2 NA CASSLDAGQGVEAFF TGTGCCAGCAGCTTAGACGCGGGACAGGGAGTTGAAGCTTTCTTT
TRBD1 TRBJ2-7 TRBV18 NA CASRTGIYEQYF TGTGCCAGCCGGACAGGGATCTACGAGCAGTACTTC
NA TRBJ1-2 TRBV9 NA CASSPDGHPNYGYTF TGTGCCAGCAGCCCGGACGGACACCCCAACTATGGCTACACCTTC
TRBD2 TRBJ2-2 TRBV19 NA CASHSGDYHTGELFF TGTGCCAGTCATAGCGGGGACTACCACACCGGGGAGCTGTTTTTT
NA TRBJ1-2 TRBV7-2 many CASSLGTPGPYGYTF TGTGCCAGCAGCTTGGGGACTCCCGGGCCCTATGGCTACACCTTC
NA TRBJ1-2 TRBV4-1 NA CASSQVLGGGYTF TGCGCCAGCAGCCAAGTGCTAGGGGGTGGCTACACCTTC
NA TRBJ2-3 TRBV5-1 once CASSLARVTGVSTDTQYF TGCGCCAGCAGCTTGGCAAGGGTCACCGGGGTGAGCACAGATACGCAGTATTTT
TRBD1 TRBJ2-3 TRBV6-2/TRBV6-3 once CASSYSFGQDTDTQYF TGTGCCAGCAGTTACTCGTTCGGACAGGACACAGATACGCAGTATTTT
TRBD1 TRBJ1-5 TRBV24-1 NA CATSGGQGVYSNQPQHF TGTGCCACCAGTGGGGGACAGGGGGTCTATAGCAATCAGCCCCAGCATTTT
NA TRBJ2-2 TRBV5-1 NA CASSLVLGSGGELFF TGCGCCAGCAGCTTGGTGTTAGGGAGTGGCGGGGAGCTGTTTTTT
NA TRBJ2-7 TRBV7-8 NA CASSSGEYEQYF TGTGCCAGCAGCTCCGGGGAGTACGAGCAGTACTTC
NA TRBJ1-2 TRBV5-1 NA CASSLVDRYGYTF TGCGCCAGCAGCTTGGTCGACAGATATGGCTACACCTTC
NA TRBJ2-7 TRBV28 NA CASRGGALRPYEQYF TGTGCCAGCAGGGGGGGGGCCCTAAGACCCTACGAGCAGTACTTC
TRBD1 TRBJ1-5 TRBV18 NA CASSAGTGAGNQPQHF TGTGCCAGCTCAGCCGGGACAGGGGCCGGGAATCAGCCCCAGCATTTT
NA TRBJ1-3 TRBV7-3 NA CASSPGVSGNTIYF TGTGCCAGCAGTCCCGGAGTCTCTGGAAACACCATATATTTT
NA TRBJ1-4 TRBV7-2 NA CASSLVGGPTNEKLFF TGTGCCAGCAGCTTAGTGGGGGGACCGACTAATGAAAAACTGTTTTTT
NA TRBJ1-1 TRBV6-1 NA CASSEFGRGRPEAFF TGTGCCAGCAGTGAATTTGGGAGGGGACGGCCTGAAGCTTTCTTT
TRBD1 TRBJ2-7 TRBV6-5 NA CASSYKDRGSYEQYF TGTGCCAGCAGTTATAAAGACAGGGGTTCCTACGAGCAGTACTTC
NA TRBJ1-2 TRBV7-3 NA CASSPRWDSGYGYTF TGTGCCAGCAGCCCCCGCTGGGACTCGGGCTATGGCTACACCTTC
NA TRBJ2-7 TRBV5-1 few CASSLDQGEQYF TGCGCCAGCAGCTTGGATCAGGGTGAGCAGTACTTC
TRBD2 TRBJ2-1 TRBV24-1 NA CATSEPGTSGQFF TGTGCCACCAGTGAACCAGGGACTAGCGGACAGTTCTTC
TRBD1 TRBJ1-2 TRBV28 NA CASSRQGIYGYTF TGTGCCAGCAGCCGACAGGGAATCTATGGCTACACCTTC
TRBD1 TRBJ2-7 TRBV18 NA CASSPGTGHPGEQYF TGTGCCAGCTCTCCCGGGACAGGACATCCCGGCGAGCAGTACTTC